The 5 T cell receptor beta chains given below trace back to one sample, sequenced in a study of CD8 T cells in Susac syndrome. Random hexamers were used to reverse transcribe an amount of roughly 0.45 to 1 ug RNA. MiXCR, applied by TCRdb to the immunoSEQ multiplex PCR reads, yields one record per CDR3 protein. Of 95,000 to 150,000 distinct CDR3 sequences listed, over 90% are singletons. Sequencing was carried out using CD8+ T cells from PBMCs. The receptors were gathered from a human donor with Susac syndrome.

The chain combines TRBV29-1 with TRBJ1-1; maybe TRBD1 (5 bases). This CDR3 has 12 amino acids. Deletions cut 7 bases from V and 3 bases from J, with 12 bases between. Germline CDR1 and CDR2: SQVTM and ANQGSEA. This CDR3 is CSALGGYTEAFF. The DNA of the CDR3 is TGCAGCGCCCTGGGGGGATACACTGAAGCTTTCTTT.

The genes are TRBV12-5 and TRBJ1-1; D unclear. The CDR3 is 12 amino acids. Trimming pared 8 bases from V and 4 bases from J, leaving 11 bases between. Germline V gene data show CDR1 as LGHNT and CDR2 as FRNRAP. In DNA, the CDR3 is TGTGCTAGTCAGGTCGGGTCCACTGAAGCTTTCTTT. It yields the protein CASQVGSTEAFF.

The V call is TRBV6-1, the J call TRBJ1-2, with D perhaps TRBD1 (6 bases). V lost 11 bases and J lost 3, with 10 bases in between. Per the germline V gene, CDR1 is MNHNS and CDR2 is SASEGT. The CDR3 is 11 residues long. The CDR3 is CASRTDYGYTF. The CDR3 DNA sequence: TGTGCCTCCCGGACAGACTATGGCTACACCTTC.

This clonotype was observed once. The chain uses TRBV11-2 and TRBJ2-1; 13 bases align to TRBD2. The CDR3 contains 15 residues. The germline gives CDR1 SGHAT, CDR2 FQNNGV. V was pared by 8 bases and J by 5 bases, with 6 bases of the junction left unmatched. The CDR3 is CASPLAGGPNNEQFF. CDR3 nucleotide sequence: TGTGCCAGCCCACTAGCGGGGGGGCCTAACAATGAGCAGTTCTTC.

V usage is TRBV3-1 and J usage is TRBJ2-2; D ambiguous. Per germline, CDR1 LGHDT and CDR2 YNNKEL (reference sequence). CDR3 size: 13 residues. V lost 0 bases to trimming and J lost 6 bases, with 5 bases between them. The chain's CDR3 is CASSQDLAGELFF. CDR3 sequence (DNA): TGTGCCAGCAGCCAAGATCTAGCCGGGGAGCTGTTTTTT.